This paragraph covers one T cell receptor beta chain sequence. The data stem from a study of blood T cell repertoires in COVID-19. Study summary: PBMCs, B-cell-depleted T cells, or T cells were the source of the cDNA or gDNA that made up the material.

Germline CDR1 MGHDK, CDR2 SYGVNS. The CDR3 is made up of 12 amino acids. Between the trimmed V and J ends, which lost 8 bases and 1 base, there was a span of 9 bases. Original methodology: Nucleated cell counts were estimated from reference gene primer amplification. Repertoires were generated with immunoSEQ multiplex PCR, while TCRdb's copy carries only in-frame clones and drops some. V and J calls and clone size are copied from that table; D and trimming were computed from the DNA. The sample records 100,000 to 150,000 clones, over 60% being singletons. This receptor was taken from a man aged 35-49 years with active or convalescent COVID-19. The sample consisted of peripheral blood. The J gene is TRBJ2-7, the V gene TRBV25-1; tentative D call: TRBD1 (6 bases). The DNA of the CDR3 is TGTGCCAGCGAGGACAGATCCTACGAGCAGTACTTC. It yields the protein CASEDRSYEQYF.